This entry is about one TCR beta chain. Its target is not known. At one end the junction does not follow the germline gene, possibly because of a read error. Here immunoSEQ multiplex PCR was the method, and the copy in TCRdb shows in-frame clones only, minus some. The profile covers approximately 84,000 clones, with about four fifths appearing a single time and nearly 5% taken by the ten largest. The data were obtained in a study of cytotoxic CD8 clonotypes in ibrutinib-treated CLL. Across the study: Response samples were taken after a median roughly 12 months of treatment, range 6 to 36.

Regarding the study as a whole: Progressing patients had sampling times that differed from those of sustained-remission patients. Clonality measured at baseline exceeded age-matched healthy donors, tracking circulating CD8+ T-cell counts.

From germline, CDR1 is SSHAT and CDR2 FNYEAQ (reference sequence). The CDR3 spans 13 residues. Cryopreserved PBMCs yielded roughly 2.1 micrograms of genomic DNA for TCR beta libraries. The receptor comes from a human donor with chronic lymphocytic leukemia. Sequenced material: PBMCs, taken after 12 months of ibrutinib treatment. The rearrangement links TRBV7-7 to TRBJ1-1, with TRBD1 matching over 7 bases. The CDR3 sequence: CASSSGGEREAFF. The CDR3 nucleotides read TGTGCTAGCAGCTCAGGGGGGGAACGGGAAGCTTTCTTT.